Shown below are 21 T cell receptor beta chains from a single sample sequenced in a study of blood T cell repertoires in COVID-19. Profiled with immunoSEQ multiplex PCR; TCRdb holds only in-frame clones, not every one. In the table there are 150,000 to 200,000 clones, 80% to 90% of which are singletons. The source material was peripheral blood. Every receptor here comes from a man in his 60s with acute or convalescent COVID-19.

The chain carries TRBV9 and TRBJ1-1; no clear D gene. Trimming stripped 4 bases from V and 5 bases from J, with 12 bases between. Germline V gene lookup returns CDR1 SGDLS and CDR2 YYNGEE. CDR3 length: 13 amino acids. The CDR3 nucleotides read TGTGCCAGCAGCCTAAGCGACGGGACTGAAGCTTTCTTT. Its protein is CASSLSDGTEAFF.

The genes are TRBV20-1 and TRBJ2-3; D not resolved. V was clipped by 3 bases and J by 3 bases, with 13 bases between them. Germline lookup yields CDR1 DFQATT and CDR2 SNEGSKA (reference sequence). The CDR3 consists of 14 residues. The CDR3 is CSASQVRQTDTQYF. The CDR3 DNA is TGCAGTGCTAGTCAGGTTCGACAAACAGATACGCAGTATTTT.

CDR3 nucleotide sequence: TGTGCCAGCAGCTTACGGGGCGGGATTCGACTATCCGAGCAGTTCTTC. Translation gives CASSLRGGIRLSEQFF. The rearrangement joins TRBV11-2 to TRBJ2-1, with a weak D call TRBD2 (6 bases). Germline CDR1 and CDR2: SGHAT and FQNNGV. There are 16 residues in the CDR3. Trimming took off 2 bases at V and 10 bases at J, with 21 bases between the two ends.

The rearrangement uses TRBV29-1 and TRBJ1-1; 9 bases align to TRBD1. V gave up 7 bases and J gave up 0 bases; unmatched junction bases: 3. Germline loops: CDR1 SQVTM, CDR2 ANQGSEA. The CDR3 extends over 13 amino acids. The CDR3 is CSANRGLNTEAFF. The CDR3 nucleotides are TGCAGCGCCAACAGGGGGCTGAACACTGAAGCTTTCTTT.

The V and J genes are TRBV6-5 and TRBJ2-1; maybe TRBD1 (7 bases). Trimming removed 6 bases at V and 0 bases at J, with 12 bases between. CDR1 and CDR2 (germline): MNHEY, SVGAGI. The CDR3 has 15 residues. The CDR3 DNA reads as TGTGCCAGCAGCCCGGAGGGGGCCTCCTACAATGAGCAGTTCTTC. Translating gives CASSPEGASYNEQFF.

This chain links TRBV29-1 with TRBJ2-7; D is ambiguous. Germline CDR1 is SQVTM and CDR2 is ANQGSEA. V was shortened by 2 bases and J by 0 bases, with 11 bases between the two germline ends. This CDR3 has 14 residues. CDR3 bases: TGCAGCGTTGAACGTTACCAGGACTCCTACGAGCAGTACTTC. This codes for CSVERYQDSYEQYF.

The V gene is TRBV3-1 (or the pseudogene TRBV3-2), the J gene TRBJ1-1; 8 bases match TRBD1. This CDR3 spans 14 amino acids. V shed 2 bases, J shed 5 bases, and the junction held 4 bases outside the gene matches. The germline V gene has CDR1 LGHDT and CDR2 YNNKEL (reference sequence). CDR3 in amino acids: CASSQQGARTEAFF. In DNA form, the CDR3 reads TGTGCCAGCAGCCAACAGGGGGCGCGTACTGAAGCTTTCTTT.

The rearrangement links TRBV3-1 (or the pseudogene TRBV3-2) to TRBJ2-4; tentative D call: TRBD2 (5 bases). CDR3 size: 15 residues. V was trimmed by 4 bases and J by 1 base, leaving 11 bases between them. Germline loops: CDR1 LGHDT, CDR2 YNNKEL (reference sequence). CDR3 bases: TGTGCCAGCAGCCGACCTTCTAGCGCCAAAAACATTCAGTACTTC. Protein: CASSRPSSAKNIQYF.

This sequence joins TRBV7-3 and TRBJ2-5; 8 nucleotides match TRBD2. The V gene end was trimmed by 4 bases and the J gene end by 5 bases; junction bases not matched to a gene: 9. This CDR3 region has 15 residues. CDR1 and CDR2 (germline): SGHTA, FQGTGA. The CDR3, as DNA: TGTGCCAGCAGCTCCCGGGGGGGTGAGCGTGAGACCCAGTACTTC. It specifies CASSSRGGERETQYF.

This clone came up once. J is TRBJ1-6 and V is TRBV28; D not certain. Germline values: CDR1 MDHEN, CDR2 SYDVKM. The CDR3 is 16 residues long. V was shortened by 4 bases and J by 7 bases, with 17 bases between the two germline ends. CDR3 amino acids: CASSSPVRLGNSPLHF. The CDR3 bases are TGTGCCAGCAGTTCCCCGGTGCGGCTTGGGAATTCACCCCTCCACTTT.

The V and J genes are TRBV6-5 and TRBJ1-6, with D possibly TRBD1 on 5 matching bases. V was clipped by 1 base and J by 7 bases, with 11 bases between them. The germline gives CDR1 MNHEY, CDR2 SVGAGI. The CDR3 covers 15 residues. CDR3 sequence: CASSYFREGNSPLHF. The CDR3 nucleotides read TGTGCCAGCAGTTACTTCAGGGAGGGAAATTCACCCCTCCACTTT.

This chain uses TRBV5-1 with TRBJ2-1, with unresolved D. Per the germline V gene, CDR1 is SGHRS and CDR2 is YFSETQ. Trimming removed 0 bases from V and 0 bases from J, with 7 bases in between. The CDR3 contains 15 residues. Written as DNA, the CDR3 is TGCGCCAGCAGCTTGGGAGTTATCTCCTACAATGAGCAGTTCTTC. It yields the protein CASSLGVISYNEQFF. The entire variable domain, with the rest obtained from reference TRBV5-1 and TRBJ2-1, is as follows: KAGVTQTPRYLIKTRGQQVTLSCSPISGHRSVSWYQQTPGQGLQFLFEYFSETQRNKGNFPGRFSGRQFSNSRSEMNVSTLELGDSALYLCASSLGVISYNEQFFGPGTRLTVL.

This chain connects TRBV18 to TRBJ1-5; D unresolved. Germline lookup yields CDR1 KGHSH and CDR2 LQKENI. Deletions cut 2 bases from V and 2 bases from J, with 7 bases between. CDR3 length equals 14 residues. The CDR3 reads CASSPNSGNQPQHF. In nucleotides, the CDR3 is TGTGCCAGCTCACCAAACTCGGGCAATCAGCCCCAGCATTTT. The whole variable domain, filled in from reference TRBV18 and TRBJ1-5, reads NAGVMQNPRHLVRRRGQEARLRCSPMKGHSHVYWYRQLPEEGLKFMVYLQKENIIDESGMPKERFSAEFPKEGPSILRIQQVVRGDSAAYFCASSPNSGNQPQHFGDGTRLSIL.

The chain employs TRBV6-6 and TRBJ2-7; 8 bases are shared with TRBD1. CDR1 is MNHNY, CDR2 SVGAGI, per germline (reference sequence). This CDR3 spans 16 amino acids. With 8 bases clipped from V and 0 bases from J, the junction kept 12 bases outside the gene matches. The CDR3 DNA is TGTGCCAGCGGGGACGTGGGACAGGCAAGCTCCTACGAGCAGTACTTC. Its translation is CASGDVGQASSYEQYF.

This clone was found once. J is TRBJ2-3 and V is TRBV18, with unresolved D. The V and J ends lost 3 bases and 1 base respectively, with 14 bases between them. The CDR3 spans 16 residues. Germline CDR1 reads KGHSH; CDR2 reads LQKENI. CDR3: CASSPLGGERTDTQYF. CDR3 DNA sequence: TGTGCCAGCTCACCCCTTGGCGGAGAGCGCACAGATACGCAGTATTTT.

This clone was observed once. This chain links TRBV7-9 with TRBJ2-6; perhaps TRBD1 as D (5 bases). The CDR3 loop spans 18 amino acids. V lost 5 bases and J lost 0, with 17 bases in between. The germline CDR1 and CDR2 sequences are SEHNR and FQNEAQ (reference sequence). For the CDR3, the DNA is TGTGCCAGCAGCACACAGGCATGGTATCGCTCTGGGGCCAACGTCCTGACTTTC. Translated, it gives CASSTQAWYRSGANVLTF.

The rearrangement joins TRBV5-4 to TRBJ2-3; 12 positions agree with TRBD2. This CDR3 spans 16 amino acids. Germline CDR1 SGHNT, CDR2 YYREEE (reference sequence). Unmatched junction bases numbered 9, after V lost 4 bases and J lost 6 bases. Here the CDR3 DNA reads TGTGCCAGCAGCACCCGACTAGCGGGAGTTTCGGATACGCAGTATTTT. This gives the protein CASSTRLAGVSDTQYF.

Written as DNA, the CDR3 is TGTGCCAGCAGCCATAGCGACCACAATGAGCAGTTCTTC. This sequence encodes CASSHSDHNEQFF. V is TRBV6-5 and J is TRBJ2-1, with D possibly being TRBD2 (5 bases). CDR3 length: 13 amino acids. V was trimmed by 6 bases and J by 5 bases, leaving 11 bases between them. Germline CDR1 is MNHEY and CDR2 is SVGAGI.

The J gene is TRBJ1-4, the V gene TRBV11-2, with a tentative D call TRBD1 (6 bases). V lost 3 bases to trimming and J lost 1 base, with 9 bases between them. Germline V CDR1 and CDR2: SGHAT, FQNNGV. The CDR3 loop spans 15 amino acids. The CDR3 nucleotides are TGTGCCAGCAGCTTTACAGGGATAACTAATGAAAAACTGTTTTTT. Amino acid sequence: CASSFTGITNEKLFF. The full variable domain, its missing parts supplied by reference TRBV11-2 and TRBJ1-4, is EAGVAQSPRYKIIEKRQSVAFWCNPISGHATLYWYQQILGQGPKLLIQFQNNGVVDDSQLPKDRFSAERLKGVDSTLKIQPAKLEDSAVYLCASSFTGITNEKLFFGSGTQLSVL.

The rearrangement uses TRBV19 and TRBJ1-5; 8 bases are shared with TRBD1. The junction had 2 bases not matched to a gene; V was cut back by 6 bases and J by 4 bases. CDR1 is LNHDA, CDR2 SQIVND, per germline (reference sequence). This CDR3 contains 13 residues. The CDR3 here is CASRDRVNQPQHF. For the CDR3, the DNA is TGTGCCAGTAGGGACAGGGTTAATCAGCCCCAGCATTTT.

The chain employs TRBV28 and TRBJ1-6, with 11 bases identical to TRBD1. Germline V gives CDR1 MDHEN, CDR2 SYDVKM. J gave up 6 bases and V 5 bases, and 6 bases lay outside the gene matches. The CDR3 extends over 16 amino acids. The CDR3 DNA is TGTGCCAGCAGTCCCCGGACAGGGGGCCCTAATTCACCCCTCCACTTT. As protein: CASSPRTGGPNSPLHF.